This is a list of T cell receptor beta chains from one sample in a study of T cell responses to AZD1222 COVID-19 vaccine. Profiled with immunoSEQ multiplex PCR; TCRdb holds only in-frame clones, not every one. The data show about 160,000 clones, 91% seen once. The source was peripheral blood, collected on day 0 of AZD1222 vaccination. The receptors were gathered from an adult in good health. Each CDR3 is given without its conserved first and last residue. Each record gives: J gene, V gene, CDR3 protein.

>TRBJ2-7|TRBV27
ASSHGGGGYEQY
>TRBJ1-1|TRBV6-1
ASSEQGGFDLFEAF
>TRBJ1-3|TRBV6-2/TRBV6-3
ASRPSVLLDSGNTIY
>TRBJ2-7|TRBV5-5
ASSLARTAIYEQY
>TRBJ1-1|TRBV19
ASSQQGSNTEAF
>TRBJ2-7|TRBV11-2
ASSLGTGSGYEQY
>TRBJ2-7|TRBV29-1
SVEDLSEQY
>TRBJ1-4|TRBV5-1
ASSPQGEIRVGEKLF
>TRBJ1-2|TRBV5-4
ASSSDRGISGYT
>TRBJ2-2|TRBV28
ASSFSPPGLAGAGELF
>TRBJ1-5|TRBV15
ATSRDRGHNQPQH
>TRBJ1-3|TRBV10-2
ASSEQARNTIY
>TRBJ2-2|TRBV27
ASSRSGELF
>TRBJ2-5|TRBV2
ASSRAGETQY
>TRBJ1-2|TRBV27
ASSKRTAILTNYGYT
>TRBJ2-7|TRBV16
ASSLWRGEQY
>TRBJ1-1|TRBV6-5
ASVSGQNTEAF
>TRBJ1-2|TRBV14
ASSQALAGGYT
>TRBJ1-2|TRBV27
ASSILGGPPYGYT
>TRBJ1-2|TRBV2
ASARRGYGYT
>TRBJ1-2|TRBV28
ASSDPGQGWRGYT
>TRBJ1-1|TRBV9
ASSVEPRSTEAF
>TRBJ1-2|TRBV7-9
ASSPGAASVTFYGYT
>TRBJ1-1|TRBV29-1
SVVTAGNTEAF
>TRBJ1-3|TRBV28
ASTPHPSGDSGNTIY
>TRBJ1-3|TRBV11-2
ASSLAGLGNTIY
>TRBJ1-1|TRBV27
ASSPWEGGTEAF
>TRBJ2-3|TRBV19
ASKSKGQATDTQY